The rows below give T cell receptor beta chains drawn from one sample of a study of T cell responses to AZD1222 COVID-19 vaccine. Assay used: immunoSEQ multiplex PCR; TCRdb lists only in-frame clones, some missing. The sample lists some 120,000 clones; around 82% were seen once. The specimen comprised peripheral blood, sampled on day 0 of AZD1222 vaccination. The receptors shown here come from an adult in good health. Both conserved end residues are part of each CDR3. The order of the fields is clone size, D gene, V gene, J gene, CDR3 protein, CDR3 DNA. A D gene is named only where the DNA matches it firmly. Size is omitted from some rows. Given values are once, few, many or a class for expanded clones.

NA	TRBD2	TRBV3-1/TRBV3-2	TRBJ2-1	CASSQDQGLAGLEQFF	TGTGCCAGCAGCCAAGATCAAGGACTAGCGGGGCTTGAGCAGTTCTTC
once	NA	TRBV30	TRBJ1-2	CAWSPGDLRPRGNF	TGTGCCTGGAGCCCGGGGGACCTCCGCCCACGGGGAAACTTC
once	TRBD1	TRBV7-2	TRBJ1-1	CASSLDRGVAFF	TGTGCCAGCAGCTTAGACAGGGGGGTAGCTTTCTTT
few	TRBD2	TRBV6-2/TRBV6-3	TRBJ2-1	CASSYSPPSGVYNEQFF	TGTGCCAGCAGTTACTCCCCCCCTAGCGGGGTTTACAATGAGCAGTTCTTC
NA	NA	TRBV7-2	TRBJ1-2	CASSLGALYDGYTF	TGTGCCAGCAGCTTAGGGGCCTTGTATGATGGCTACACCTTC
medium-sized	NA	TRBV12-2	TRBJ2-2	CASRSRDRGLGTGELFF	TGTGCAAGTCGCTCTCGGGACAGGGGGCTGGGCACCGGGGAGCTGTTTTTT
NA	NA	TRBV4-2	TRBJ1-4	CASSQSGTQEGELFF	TGTGCCAGCAGCCAATCTGGGACCCAGGAGGGGGAACTGTTTTTT
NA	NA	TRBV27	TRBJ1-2	CASSADLVGYTF	TGTGCCAGCAGTGCGGACCTGGTAGGCTACACCTTC
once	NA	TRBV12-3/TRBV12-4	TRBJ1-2	CASSRAIGYGYTF	TGTGCCAGCAGTCGGGCAATAGGGTATGGCTACACCTTC
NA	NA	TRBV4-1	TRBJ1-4	CASSHAGRTELFF	TGCGCCAGCAGCCATGCAGGGAGAACGGAACTGTTTTTT
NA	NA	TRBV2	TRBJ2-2	CASSESDFRTGELFF	TGTGCCAGCAGTGAAAGCGACTTCCGGACCGGGGAGCTGTTTTTT
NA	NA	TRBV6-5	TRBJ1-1	CASSGTRLGNTEAFF	TGTGCCAGTTCCGGGACACGACTTGGGAACACTGAAGCTTTCTTT
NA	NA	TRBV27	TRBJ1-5	CASRSGNQPQHF	TGTGCCAGCAGATCGGGCAATCAGCCCCAGCATTTT
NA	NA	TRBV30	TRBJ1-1	CAWILVAEAFF	TGTGCCTGGATCCTTGTTGCTGAAGCTTTCTTT
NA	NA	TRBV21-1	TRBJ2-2	CASSEQGAVDPGELFF	TGTGCCAGCAGCGAACAGGGGGCGGTCGACCCCGGGGAGCTGTTTTTT
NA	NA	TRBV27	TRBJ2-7	CASRPTGSREQYF	TGTGCCAGCAGACCAACAGGGTCTCGCGAGCAGTACTTC
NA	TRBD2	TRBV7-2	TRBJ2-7	CASSPAGLVHEQYF	TGTGCCAGCAGCCCTGCGGGACTAGTCCACGAGCAGTACTTC
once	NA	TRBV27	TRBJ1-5	CASMSPGPNQPQHF	TGTGCCAGCATGTCCCCGGGGCCCAATCAGCCCCAGCATTTT
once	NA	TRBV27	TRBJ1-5	CASSLDRNQPQHF	TGTGCCAGCAGTCTTGACAGGAATCAGCCCCAGCATTTT
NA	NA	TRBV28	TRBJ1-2	CASSAVLGATYGYTF	TGTGCCAGCAGTGCCGTCCTGGGGGCGACCTATGGCTACACCTTC
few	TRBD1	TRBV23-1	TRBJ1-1	CASSLFTGGNTEAFF	TGCGCCAGCAGTCTATTTACAGGGGGGAACACTGAAGCTTTCTTT
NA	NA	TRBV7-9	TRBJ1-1	CASSDRREGYFRTEAFF	TGTGCCAGCAGCGATAGAAGAGAGGGGTACTTCCGCACTGAAGCTTTCTTT
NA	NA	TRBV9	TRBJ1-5	CASSRYSNQPQHF	TGTGCCAGCAGCCGATATAGCAATCAGCCCCAGCATTTT
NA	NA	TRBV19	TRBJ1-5	CASNPGGVANQPQHF	TGTGCCAGTAATCCAGGCGGGGTCGCCAATCAGCCCCAGCATTTT
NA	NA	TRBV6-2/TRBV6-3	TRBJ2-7	CASSYWGGEQYF	TGTGCCAGCAGTTACTGGGGCGGAGAGCAGTACTTC
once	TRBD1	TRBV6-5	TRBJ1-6	CASSYPGGSPLHF	TGTGCCAGCAGTTACCCAGGGGGATCACCCCTCCACTTT
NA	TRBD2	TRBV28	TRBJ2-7	CASIPSLAASYEQYF	TGTGCCAGCATCCCTTCACTAGCGGCCTCCTACGAGCAGTACTTC
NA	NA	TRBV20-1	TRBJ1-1	CSASNLLASTEAFF	TGCAGTGCTAGTAACCTTCTCGCGAGCACTGAAGCTTTCTTT
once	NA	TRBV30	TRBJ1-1	CAWSWVGNSNTEAFF	TGTGCCTGGAGTTGGGTAGGGAACTCGAACACTGAAGCTTTCTTT
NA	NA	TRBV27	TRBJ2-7	CASSFATWHEQYF	TGTGCCAGCAGTTTCGCCACCTGGCACGAGCAGTACTTC